The text below deals with one TCR beta chain. Its antigen is not yet known. It has no much larger one-base neighbor in the sample; base qualities were not kept. Other nucleotide sequences from this sample produce the same CDR3. The data are from a study of cytomegalovirus exposure and HLA in healthy donors (dated by TCRdb to about 2017). Study-wide context: An earlier analysis of 550 to 700 of the donors reported about 250 Gb of sequence data and some 120 million unique TCR beta sequences from 190 million or so T cells. About 310 gigabases of sequencing data and tens of millions of unique TCR sequences were included in an early release covering about 620 HLA-typed donors. Among the roughly 400 genotyped donors, 75% to 90% belonged to the genetic ancestry cluster associated with self-reported Caucasian donors. The study was designed to test whether signatures of past pathogen exposure could be identified by cataloging public T cell receptors. The T cell repertoires of some 670 subjects were profiled by immunosequencing and related to cytomegalovirus serostatus. A separate validation cohort of 100 to 150 different subjects was used in addition to the 666-subject first cohort. To predict cytomegalovirus infection status, the study brought together high-throughput TCR immunosequencing, statistical association of individual TCRs with disease status, and machine learning. A later analysis re-analyzed previously published TCR beta repertoires from 500 to 700 donors and added high-resolution HLA genotyping to study TCR occurrence patterns. The later analysis used no new phenotypic data to find candidate immune exposures, relying instead on TCR beta sequences and their occurrence across donors. In an earlier analysis of 587 of the donors, high-throughput TCR beta sequencing was used to judge whether each TCR beta V gene segment behaved as functional or pseudogenic. Donor age, sex, ethnicity and CMV serostatus were compiled alongside the repertoire data. A later genetic analysis took genome-wide SNP genotypes for about 65% of the roughly 670 donors and used that subset as a discovery cohort. All discovery cohort repertoires had been generated on a single sequencing platform. HLA typing covered class I and class II loci at four-digit resolution. The number of donors typed differed by locus, with 629-630 for A, B, C, DRB1 and DQB1, approximately 500 for DQA1, 600 to 610 for DPA1, and roughly 450 for DPB1. A handful of DR-DQ haplotypes were handled as single units for association and clustering because linkage in the cohort was strong. Across under 500 genotyped donors of the cohort, an average of roughly 250,000 unique TCR beta nucleotide sequences per donor were sequenced, and roughly a sixth of those sequences were non-productive.

Study-wide conclusions, independent of this receptor: Compared with the 666-donor mean, donors in an Asian-associated ancestry cluster had fewer N-insertions in productive TCRs, according to a later genetic analysis. HLA typing was unavailable for some donors at each locus, so association tests used only the typed subset. A later analysis reported that several top co-occurrence clusters appeared linked to parvovirus B19, influenza, CMV and Epstein-Barr virus. In an earlier analysis of some 550 of the donors, most TCR beta V segments were observed in productive rearrangements about 87% or about 30% of the time, broadly matching IMGT annotations. In a later analysis, 15,000 to 20,000 TCR beta sequences were associated with specific HLA alleles at a false discovery rate of 0.05. A cluster of highly shared sequence variants was judged likely to represent a technical artifact of the sequencing pipeline. Cytomegalovirus status was reported to be diagnosed by the classifier with high specificity and sensitivity in both the original and validation cohorts. Only TCR beta chains were sequenced in this cohort, and the absence of alpha or paired-chain data limited detectable features. In the study, 164 TCR beta chains were listed as associated with cytomegalovirus. When HLA alleles, especially DR and DQ, strongly co-occurred, attributing TCR associations to individual alleles was difficult. A later analysis found that HLA-associated TCR beta chains were more clonally expanded and had lower generation probabilities than equally common non-associated chains. According to a later analysis, TCR association rates differed among HLA loci, with DRB1 alleles showing the most associated TCRs and HLA-C alleles showing the fewest. The presence/absence analyses assumed that sequencing depth was roughly uniform across donors, and that assumption may not be true. The only immune exposure information available for the cohort was CMV serostatus. A later analysis found that most CMV-associated TCR beta chains appeared HLA-restricted, with HLA associations seemingly driven largely by CMV exposure. It was suggested by the authors that the approach could potentially be generalized to other disease states and immunological phenotypes. While some public TCRs were present in many individuals, most TCR sequences turned up only very rarely across donors. An association between a missense DCLRE1C variant and V-gene and J-gene trimming of TCR beta chains was found in a later genetic analysis and replicated in an independent cohort. Correlated functional status among segregating V segments might reflect linkage disequilibrium, but an unknown experimental factor could not be ruled out. Three of the identified cytomegalovirus-associated TCR beta chains were confirmed in vitro to be specific for cytomegalovirus antigens. Some IMGT-functional V segments, including TRBV6-2 and TRBV6-3, could not be told apart with the 87-base-pair reads, so those segments were excluded. A further reported finding was that TCR beta sequences accurately predicted the HLA-A and HLA-B alleles for most subjects in the first cohort. Because counts were too low, roughly 16 rarely observed V segments, including chromosome 9 orphons, were excluded from the earlier analysis of about 500 of the donors.

The germline V gene (reference sequence) specifies SEHNR as CDR1 and FQNEAQ as CDR2. V is pruned by 0 bases and J by 7 bases, leaving 3 bases of the junction without a gene match. Measured from the cysteine to the phenylalanine, the CDR3 is 13 residues long. Only the CDR3 DNA is retained, 39 bases long and in frame from the first base. Library preparation was by the immunoSEQ multiplex PCR assay. For the multiplex PCR, a mixture combining 60 forward primers for TCR Vbeta segments and 13 reverse primers for TCR Jbeta segments was used. A multiplex PCR assay on genomic DNA amplified the CDR3 region of rearranged TCR beta genes. The Illumina HiSeq System was used to sequence the amplified TCR beta libraries as 87-base-pair reads. Processing in the source paper ran as follows. Across the 500 to 750 repertoires, a later analysis counted roughly 77 million unique TCR beta chains, roughly 11 million of which were shared by at least two donors. Raw reads were error-corrected and collapsed into unique sequences by a nearest-neighbor algorithm in which closely related sequences were merged to remove PCR and sequencing errors. V, D and J gene segments were assigned by aligning CDR3 sequences to IMGT reference sequences. For a sequence to be retained, a match of at least six nucleotides was required to both a V gene segment and a J gene segment. Rearrangements were classified as productive when the CDR3 lacked stop codons and remained in frame with V and J, and all other rearrangements were classified as non-productive. Following IMGT convention, CDR3 was defined as the stretch from the second conserved V-encoded cysteine up to the conserved J-encoded phenylalanine. Sequences without an unambiguous match to a single V gene segment were excluded from the earlier analysis of 450 to 750 of the donors. In an earlier analysis of approximately 610 of the donors, V segments were called functional above 56.7% productive rearrangements and were called segregating when the between-donor standard deviation exceeded 5%. A statistical classification framework was developed to diagnose cytomegalovirus status using the catalog of TCR beta chain sequences. In a later analysis, V and J genes were assigned by comparing TCR nucleotide sequences against IMGT/GENE-DB human TR gene sequences. In a later analysis, CDR3 sequences and most-parsimonious VDJ recombination scenarios were assigned using the TCRdist pipeline. In a later analysis, each TCR beta chain was defined by its CDR3 amino acid sequence together with its V-gene family, and reads lacking a unique V-gene family were excluded. As a way to deal with suspected cross-contamination and a sequencing artifact, a later analysis dropped more than 500 nucleotide sequences that were highly shared and had low generation probability. In a later analysis, a clonal expansion index for each public chain was calculated from normalized within-repertoire ranks of inferred template counts. Generation probabilities in a later analysis came from a VDJ recombination model fitted to out-of-frame rearrangements, and those results were checked against IGoR. A later analysis scored TCR-TCR, TCR-HLA and TCR-CMV co-occurrence with hypergeometric tests, applying a repertoire-size bias correction to TCR pairs. False discovery rates were estimated in a later analysis by permuting HLA or CMV assignments 20 times. In a later analysis, co-occurring TCRs were grouped using DBSCAN, and TCRdist sequence similarity was added for clustering within HLA-allele-positive subsets. Repertoires with fewer than 30,000 or more than 120,000 public chains were left out of co-occurrence clustering, as were a few repertoires with anomalous nucleotide sharing. TCRdb retrieved this table from immuneACCESS and kept in-frame rearrangements only. Not all clones are present; in checked studies, unresolved V genes account for under half, and no reason is known for the remainder. That table furnishes V, J and clone size, whereas the DNA furnished D and trimming. The sample table holds 150,000 to 200,000 clones, of which approximately 88% were seen once. The ten most abundant clones make up more than 0.35% of the sample.

In total, over 600 healthy bone marrow donors made up the cohort. Cohort members were all nominally healthy when sampled, although unrecorded immune exposures were likely present. The donor was CMV seronegative and belonged to the group of under 400 seronegative cohort members. Each donor provided a peripheral blood sample, and peripheral blood mononuclear cells were used for TCR beta sequencing. Genomic DNA was extracted from the blood cell samples with the Qiagen DNeasy Blood Extraction Kit. This sequence originates from a boy aged 2 to 9 in good health and CMV-seronegative. The V and J segments used are TRBV7-9 and TRBJ2-7, and 7 junctional nucleotides match TRBD2. Sequencing was carried out using PBMCs. The nucleotide sequence reads TGTGCCAGCAGCTTAGCGGGCGGGGGAGAGCAGTACTTC. This gives the protein CASSLAGGGEQYF. With the rest looked up from the reference TRBV7-9 and TRBJ2-7 genes rather than sequenced, the full variable domain is DTGVSQNPRHKITKRGQNVTFRCDPISEHNRLYWYRQTLGQGPEFLTYFQNEAQLEKSRLLSDRFSAERPKGSFSTLEIQRTEQGDSAMYLCASSLAGGGEQYFGPGTRLTVT.